This TCR beta chain was recovered during a study of a mutant IDH1 vaccine in newly diagnosed glioma. The time point denotes: week 5, during vaccination. It was 300 ug of mutant IDH1 20-mer peptide that made up each vaccine dose, given with topical imiquimod. The V and J ends lost 0 bases and 6 bases, in that order; junction bases with no gene match: 6. This CDR3 spans 16 amino acids. Germline values: CDR1 MNHNY, CDR2 SVGAGI (reference sequence). About this clone itself: Its matching antigen is unknown.

TCRdb's table, derived via immunoSEQ multiplex PCR, lists solely in-frame clones and lacks some. This table has about 42,000 clones, roughly 88% appearing once. The gene calls are TRBV6-6 and TRBJ2-1, with 9 bases matching TRBD2. This receptor was identified in a man aged 35 to 55 with glioma. Material: PBMCs, obtained from a glioma patient whose treatment included an IDH1 peptide vaccine. CDR3 protein: CASSYSAAGGGNEQFF. Here the CDR3 DNA reads TGTGCCAGCAGTTACTCGGCAGCGGGAGGTGGCAATGAGCAGTTCTTC.